The rows below give T cell receptor beta chains drawn from one sample of a study of metastatic and nonmetastatic thyroid tumors. From the PCR reads, TCRdb re-called clones with MiXCR. The sample has 10,000 to 13,000 clones, around two fifths seen once; the top ten hold roughly a sixth. The sample was tumor tissue. Every receptor here comes from a female donor with papillary thyroid cancer or a benign thyroid nodule (not recorded which). Some clones in this sample may be carry-over from other donors' samples. CDR3s leave out the opening cysteine and the closing phenylalanine or tryptophan.

J gene: TRBJ2-2; V gene: TRBV6-4; CDR3 protein: ASRPVTGDTGELF
J gene: TRBJ2-2; V gene: TRBV20-1; CDR3 protein: SAPREGAGGELF
J gene: TRBJ2-2; V gene: TRBV10-3; CDR3 protein: AISRTSVNTGELF
J gene: TRBJ2-7; V gene: TRBV10-2; CDR3 protein: ASSGAGSSYEQY
J gene: TRBJ2-7; V gene: TRBV6-2/TRBV6-3; CDR3 protein: ASSYGEGDEQY
J gene: TRBJ1-2; V gene: TRBV6-1; CDR3 protein: ASSSGPDYGYT
J gene: TRBJ1-1; V gene: TRBV30; CDR3 protein: ATSDNTEAF
J gene: TRBJ1-1; V gene: TRBV7-9; CDR3 protein: ASSLSGTEAF
J gene: TRBJ2-2; V gene: TRBV28; CDR3 protein: ASSFLRAGRSNTVELF
J gene: TRBJ1-2; V gene: TRBV2; CDR3 protein: ASSQERGLT
J gene: TRBJ1-4; V gene: TRBV18; CDR3 protein: ASSPGQGEKLF
J gene: TRBJ2-1; V gene: TRBV11-2; CDR3 protein: ASSLSFSVYYNEQF
J gene: TRBJ2-3; V gene: TRBV28; CDR3 protein: ASRQGFSGEGRTDTQY
J gene: TRBJ2-2; V gene: TRBV9; CDR3 protein: ASSPPGGAHTGELF
J gene: TRBJ2-1; V gene: TRBV27; CDR3 protein: ASSMGGSYNEQF
J gene: TRBJ2-3; V gene: TRBV24-1; CDR3 protein: ATSSTSGRTDTQY
J gene: TRBJ1-1; V gene: TRBV19; CDR3 protein: ASSIGGWNTEAF
J gene: TRBJ2-7; V gene: TRBV2; CDR3 protein: ASSFVKMTGVSYEQY
J gene: TRBJ2-5; V gene: TRBV5-6; CDR3 protein: ASSFTENRETQY
J gene: TRBJ1-6; V gene: TRBV6-1; CDR3 protein: ASSEVGQSPLH
J gene: TRBJ1-5; V gene: TRBV27; CDR3 protein: ASSAGTGAPNQPQH
J gene: TRBJ2-7; V gene: TRBV27; CDR3 protein: ASSSGLAGAEQY
J gene: TRBJ2-3; V gene: TRBV12-3/TRBV12-4; CDR3 protein: ASSLTGTSGSRTDTQY
J gene: TRBJ2-5; V gene: TRBV20-1; CDR3 protein: SASMRRGGETQY
J gene: TRBJ2-2; V gene: TRBV6-4; CDR3 protein: ASYETGDITGELF
J gene: TRBJ2-7; V gene: TRBV12-3/TRBV12-4; CDR3 protein: ASSLGTSGDEQY
J gene: TRBJ2-1; V gene: TRBV7-3; CDR3 protein: ASSLNAFDEQF
J gene: TRBJ2-1; V gene: TRBV30; CDR3 protein: AWSLAGDNEQF
J gene: TRBJ2-2; V gene: TRBV10-3; CDR3 protein: AMGLAVDGELF
J gene: TRBJ2-7; V gene: TRBV20-1; CDR3 protein: SASKGGGAIHEQY
J gene: TRBJ2-7; V gene: TRBV6-1; CDR3 protein: ASSGLASFYEQY
J gene: TRBJ2-3; V gene: TRBV19; CDR3 protein: ASSHSVSGGTQY
J gene: TRBJ2-2; V gene: TRBV6-5; CDR3 protein: ASSLLAGGNTGELF
J gene: TRBJ2-3; V gene: TRBV20-1; CDR3 protein: SASTLNEPGLHTDTQY
J gene: TRBJ2-1; V gene: TRBV11-2; CDR3 protein: ASSLIAGGPQGEQF
J gene: TRBJ1-1; V gene: TRBV15; CDR3 protein: ATSRIGQGWREAF
J gene: TRBJ2-3; V gene: TRBV6-2/TRBV6-3; CDR3 protein: ASKSRRGTDTQY
J gene: TRBJ1-4; V gene: TRBV28; CDR3 protein: ASSLPPVRTAVLNEKLF
J gene: TRBJ1-2; V gene: TRBV12-3/TRBV12-4; CDR3 protein: ASSLSHSNYGYT
J gene: TRBJ2-7; V gene: TRBV28; CDR3 protein: ASAEGALDHEQY
J gene: TRBJ2-1; V gene: TRBV6-1; CDR3 protein: AITRSGGYNNEQF
J gene: TRBJ2-7; V gene: TRBV6-1; CDR3 protein: ASSEVTGYEQY